The following is a T cell receptor (beta chain) sequence with its context. These data originate in a study of blood T cell repertoires in COVID-19. Study information: The United States, Italy and Spain were the sources of the acute and convalescent COVID-19 samples. T cells, B-cell-depleted T cells, or PBMCs supplied cDNA or gDNA.

CDR3 length: 16 amino acids. The ends were cut back, 4 bases at V and 6 bases at J, with 18 bases in the middle. From germline, CDR1 is MNHEY and CDR2 SVGEGT. Original handling: Reference gene primer amplification in the assay estimated nucleated cell counts. Produced via immunoSEQ multiplex PCR; TCRdb's table is partial and in-frame only. V and J calls and clone size come straight from that table; D and trimming were deduced from the DNA. The sample consists of about 150,000 clones, 80% to 85% of them appearing once. Sequencing was done on a sample of peripheral blood. The chain carries TRBV6-2 or TRBV6-3 and TRBJ1-4; D perhaps matches TRBD1 (6 bases). The source of this sequence is a human donor in a cohort sampled during active COVID-19. The CDR3 sequence is CASSSGSGTQYEKLFF. For the CDR3, the DNA is TGTGCCAGCAGTTCGGGGTCCGGGACACAGTATGAAAAACTGTTTTTT.